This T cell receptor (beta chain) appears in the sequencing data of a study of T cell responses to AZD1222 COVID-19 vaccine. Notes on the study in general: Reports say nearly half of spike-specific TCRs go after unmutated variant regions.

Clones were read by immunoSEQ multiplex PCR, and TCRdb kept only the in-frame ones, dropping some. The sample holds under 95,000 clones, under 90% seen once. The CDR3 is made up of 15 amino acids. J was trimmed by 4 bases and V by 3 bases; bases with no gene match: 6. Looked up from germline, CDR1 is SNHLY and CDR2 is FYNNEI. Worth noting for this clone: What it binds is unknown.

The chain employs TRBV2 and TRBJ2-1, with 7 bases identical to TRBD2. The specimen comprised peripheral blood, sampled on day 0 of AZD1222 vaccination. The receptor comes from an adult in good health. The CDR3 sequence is CASSEGLADYNEQFF. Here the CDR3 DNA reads TGTGCCAGCAGTGAGGGGCTAGCGGATTACAATGAGCAGTTCTTC.